This T cell receptor beta chain was observed in a study of OX40 agonist ivuxolimab in advanced cancers. Study-wide context: Ivuxolimab was a fully human IgG2 agonistic monoclonal antibody targeting the costimulatory receptor OX40 (CD134). Prior anti-PD-1, anti-PD-L1 or anti-CTLA-4 therapy was permitted, and 35% to 40% of dose-escalation patients had received checkpoint inhibitors. In the dose-escalation cohort, roughly 80% of patients were male, and the mean age was approximately 64 years, with a range of roughly 20 to 79. Intravenous ivuxolimab was administered to patients every 2 weeks at six dose levels: 0.01, 0.1, 0.3, 1.5, 3 and 10 mg/kg. The monotherapy dose-escalation portion (N ≈ 52 patients) of the phase I ivuxolimab trial is reported in the paper. The purpose of peripheral TCRbeta sequencing was to test whether ivuxolimab changed TCR sequence diversity and led to clonal T-cell expansion. Among the roughly 52 dose-escalation patients, some 20 had hepatocellular carcinoma, 15 or so melanoma, 9 renal cell carcinoma and 9 head and neck cancer. Partial responses were achieved by three dose-escalation patients, of whom one had hepatocellular carcinoma and two had cutaneous melanoma.

For sequencing of the TCRbeta CDR3 region, genomic DNA was extracted from the sorted cells. The immunoSEQ Assay was used for sequencing of TCRbeta CDR3 regions. TCRdb obtained this table from immuneACCESS and retained in-frame rearrangements with V and J assigned. These tables miss some clones; where compared with another copy, unresolved V genes account for less than half of the shortfall, and the remainder is unexplained. This sample gives roughly 73,000 clones in total; roughly 88% of them show up just once. In total, the top ten clones hold 2% to 2.5% of the sample. The trial excluded patients who had a history of autoimmune disease or were on systemic immunosuppression. Peripheral blood for TCR sequencing was drawn from every dose cohort at baseline, at cycle 4 day 1 and at cycle 7 day 1. The samples were taken from a phase I, first-in-human, multicenter, open-label dose-escalation trial of ivuxolimab. Adults with locally advanced or metastatic melanoma, renal cell, hepatocellular, or head and neck squamous cell carcinoma were enrolled in the trial. Before TCR sequencing, CD4+ T cells and CD8+ T cells from peripheral blood were sorted into separate populations.

From the cysteine up to the phenylalanine, the CDR3 has a length of 14 residues. The sequence is cut down to CDR3 DNA, 42 bases in frame from base 1. Trimming removed 0 bases from V and 1 base from J, leaving 7 bases between the germline ends. As encoded in the germline V gene, CDR1 is SGHRS while CDR2 is YFSETQ. A note on this clone: Its antigen specificity is not known. Nothing much larger sits one base from this clone, and base qualities are not available.

Overall results and qualifications from the work: On average, CD8+ T cells showed more expanded clones than CD4+ T cells after ivuxolimab. Which antigens the clonally expanded peripheral T cells were specific for was not determined. At doses from 0.1 to 3.0 mg/kg, clonal expansion was seen in both CD4+ and CD8+ blood T cells between baseline and week 6. Low levels of normalized T-cell clonal expansion were also seen in some patients who did not respond. Partial responders in the 0.1-3.0 mg/kg groups had among the lowest normalized peripheral clonal expansion, especially among CD8+ T cells.

The rearranged chain carries TRBV5-1 and TRBJ2-5; the D gene cannot be resolved reliably. The material was CD4+ or CD8+ T cells sorted from blood, obtained in a trial of the OX40 agonist ivuxolimab. The sequence came from an adult with an advanced solid tumor such as melanoma, head and neck, liver or kidney cancer. The CDR3 region: CASSLVAVQETQYF. In nucleotides, the sequence is TGCGCCAGCAGCTTGGTGGCAGTCCAAGAGACCCAGTACTTC.